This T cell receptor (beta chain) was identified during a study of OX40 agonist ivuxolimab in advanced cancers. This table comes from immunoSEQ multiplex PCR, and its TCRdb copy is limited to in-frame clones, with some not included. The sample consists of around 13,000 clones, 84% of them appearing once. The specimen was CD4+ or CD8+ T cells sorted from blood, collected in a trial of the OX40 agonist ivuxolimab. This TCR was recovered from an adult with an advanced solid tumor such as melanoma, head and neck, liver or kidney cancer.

The CDR3 nucleotides are TGTGCCAGCAGCTTAGGGACTAGCGGGAACAATGAGCAGTTCTTC. Translating gives CASSLGTSGNNEQFF. The rearrangement uses TRBV7-6 and TRBJ2-1; 12 bases fit TRBD2. Germline V gives CDR1 SGHVS, CDR2 FNYEAQ. This CDR3 has 15 residues. The V gene end was trimmed by 1 base and the J gene end by 5 bases; junction bases not matched to a gene: 0. The full variable domain, rest sourced from reference TRBV7-6 and TRBJ2-1, is GAGVSQSPRYKVTKRGQDVALRCDPISGHVSLYWYRQALGQGPEFLTYFNYEAQQDKSGLPNDRFSAERPEGSISTLTIQRTEQRDSAMYRCASSLGTSGNNEQFFGPGTRLTVL.